What follows are 19 T cell receptor beta chains derived from one specimen sequenced in a study of shared clonotypes between healthy human individuals. Libraries were prepared by immunoSEQ multiplex PCR; TCRdb keeps only in-frame clonotypes and omits some of them. This table has about 490,000 clones, approximately 78% appearing once. The sequencing input was PBMCs. The receptors come from a woman between 35 and 50 years old in good health. Some clones in this sample may be carry-over from other donors' samples.

This chain's CDR3 is CASRPRTSGNTDTQYF. CDR3 in DNA: TGTGCCAGCAGACCCCGGACTAGCGGTAACACAGATACGCAGTATTTT. The V gene is TRBV27, the J gene TRBJ2-3; 10 bases align to TRBD2. The V segment lost 6 bases and the J segment 2 bases; nucleotides outside the gene matches: 8. The CDR3 totals 16 residues. Germline V gives CDR1 MNHEY, CDR2 SMNVEV (reference sequence).

This clone has just one count. This chain joins TRBV6-5 and TRBJ2-1, with 13 bases that match TRBD2. After removal of 8 bases from V and 7 bases from J, the junction contained 8 bases not matched to a gene. Germline CDR1 and CDR2: MNHEY and SVGAGI. The CDR3 is 15 residues long. The CDR3 here is CASDRLAGGGNEQFF. The CDR3 bases are TGTGCCAGCGACCGACTAGCGGGAGGAGGGAATGAGCAGTTCTTC.

The V gene is TRBV7-2, the J gene TRBJ2-1, with 8 bases that match TRBD2. The CDR3 spans 16 residues. From germline, CDR1 is SGHTA and CDR2 FQGNSA. Losses at the gene ends were 4 bases for V and 7 bases for J; bases not matched to a gene: 12. The chain's CDR3 is CASSSRPGGPRNEQFF. The CDR3 DNA sequence: TGTGCCAGCAGCTCTAGGCCGGGAGGGCCCAGGAATGAGCAGTTCTTC.

CDR3 in amino acids: CASTLRGANYGYTF. The CDR3 bases are TGTGCCAGCACACTAAGGGGGGCTAACTATGGCTACACCTTC. The chain is built from TRBV19 and TRBJ1-2; D is perhaps TRBD1 (6 bases). The CDR3 totals 14 residues. Germline V gene sequence: CDR1 LNHDA, CDR2 SQIVND (reference sequence). The V gene lost 9 bases and the J gene lost 0 bases, with 14 bases spanning the gap. Filled out from reference TRBV19 and TRBJ1-2, the complete variable domain reads DGGITQSPKYLFRKEGQNVTLSCEQNLNHDAMYWYRQDPGQGLRLIYYSQIVNDFQKGDIAEGYSVSREKKESFPLTVTSAQKNPTAFYLCASTLRGANYGYTFGSGTRLTVV.

The table lists this clone with a few counts. The chain uses TRBV10-2 and TRBJ2-3; D is perhaps TRBD2 (6 bases). With 7 bases removed from V and 0 bases from J, the gap between germline ends came to 20 bases. CDR1 WSHSY and CDR2 SAAADI come from the germline V gene. The CDR3 totals 17 residues. In DNA, the CDR3 is TGCGCCAGCAAAAGGGGTAGCGGCACTTACAGCACAGATACGCAGTATTTT. The encoded protein is CASKRGSGTYSTDTQYF.

The genes are TRBV2 and TRBJ2-1, with 10 bases matching TRBD2. CDR3 size: 15 residues. From germline, CDR1 is SNHLY and CDR2 FYNNEI. With 6 bases clipped from V and 3 bases from J, the junction kept 5 bases outside the gene matches. CDR3 in amino acids: CASSRTSGNYNEQFF. Here the CDR3 DNA reads TGTGCCAGCAGCAGGACTAGCGGCAACTACAATGAGCAGTTCTTC.

The chain carries TRBV30 and TRBJ2-5; 8 bases are shared with TRBD2. V was pared by 3 bases and J by 4 bases, with 10 bases of the junction left unmatched. The CDR3 is 15 residues long. CDR1 GTSNPN and CDR2 SVGIG come from the germline V gene (reference sequence). CDR3 residues: CAWSGRAGGIETQYF. The CDR3 nucleotides are TGTGCCTGGAGCGGAAGGGCGGGAGGAATAGAGACCCAGTACTTC.

Concerning this clone: The junction and the germline gene differ at one end; a read error may be behind it. This sequence joins TRBV7-7 and TRBJ1-4; D uncertain. There are 13 residues in the CDR3. In germline, CDR1 is SSHAT, CDR2 FNYEAQ (reference sequence). CDR3 nucleotide sequence: TGTGCTAGCAGCCCCACCCCTAATGAAAAACTGTTTTTT. It specifies CASSPTPNEKLFF.

The chain has TRBV5-4 and TRBJ2-7; 10 bases line up with TRBD2. CDR1 and CDR2 (germline): SGHNT, YYREEE (reference sequence). CDR3 length: 14 residues. The trim removed 3 bases at V and 2 bases at J, leaving 2 bases unmatched. CDR3: CASSSTSGTYEQYF. CDR3 nucleotide sequence: TGTGCCAGCAGCTCTACTAGCGGGACCTACGAGCAGTACTTC.

This clone was picked up a small number of times. The rearrangement links TRBV7-2 to TRBJ2-7; D is perhaps TRBD1 (6 bases). This CDR3 has 15 amino acids. CDR1 is SGHTA, CDR2 FQGNSA, per germline. The V gene lost 1 base and the J gene lost 3 bases, with 13 bases spanning the gap. CDR3 in amino acids: CASSLVFGQNYEQYF. The CDR3 nucleotides read TGTGCCAGCAGCTTAGTATTCGGACAGAACTACGAGCAGTACTTC.

As regards this clone: A much larger clone differs from this one at a single base, so this may be a read error. The chain is built from TRBV5-1 and TRBJ2-5; 11 bases are a match to TRBD2. The CDR3 has 13 amino acids. The ends lost 5 bases at V and 4 bases at J; junction bases unmatched: 1. CDR1 SGHRS and CDR2 YFSETQ come from the germline V gene. Written as DNA, the CDR3 is TGCGCCAGCAGACTAGCGGGAGTAGAGACCCAGTACTTC. As protein: CASRLAGVETQYF.

The rearrangement uses TRBV28 and TRBJ2-2, with TRBD2 matching over 14 bases. Trimming took 4 bases from V and 5 from J; bases not matched to a gene: 12. This CDR3 spans 19 amino acids. CDR1 MDHEN and CDR2 SYDVKM come from the germline V gene. The CDR3, as DNA: TGTGCCAGCAGTTCCTTCCGCGCCCGACTAGCGGGAGGGACCGGGGAGCTGTTTTTT. This codes for CASSSFRARLAGGTGELFF.

The rearrangement uses TRBV28 and TRBJ2-5, with D hard to call. V lost 3 bases and J 1 base, leaving 6 bases between the germline ends. The CDR3 has 13 amino acids. Germline V gene sequence: CDR1 MDHEN, CDR2 SYDVKM. This CDR3 is CASSFTGQETQYF. DNA of the CDR3: TGTGCCAGCAGTTTTACGGGCCAAGAGACCCAGTACTTC.

This chain links TRBV6-1 with TRBJ1-5; D unclear. Trimming took off 7 bases at V and 4 bases at J, with 8 bases between the two ends. Germline V gene data show CDR1 as MNHNS and CDR2 as SASEGT. The CDR3 consists of 12 residues. The CDR3: CASTEPNQPQHF. The CDR3 coding sequence is TGTGCCAGCACGGAACCAAATCAGCCCCAGCATTTT.

In its sample, this clone was seen once. The chain uses TRBV4-2 and TRBJ2-3; TRBD2 aligns across 9 bases. V lost 6 bases, J lost 0 bases, and 10 bases stayed unmatched. Germline CDR1 is LGHNA and CDR2 is YNFKEQ. The CDR3 is 17 residues long. In DNA, the CDR3 is TGTGCCAGCAGTGAACTAGCGGGCCCATCTAGCACAGATACGCAGTATTTT. This gives the protein CASSELAGPSSTDTQYF.

The rearrangement uses TRBV27 and TRBJ2-7; tentatively, D is TRBD1 or TRBD2 (5 bases each). CDR1 and CDR2 from the germline V gene are MNHEY and SMNVEV (reference sequence). The CDR3 totals 15 residues. V dropped 1 base and J dropped 0 bases, with 10 bases sitting between them. In DNA, the CDR3 is TGTGCCAGCAGTTTATTGGGACCTAGCTCCTACGAGCAGTACTTC. Its translation is CASSLLGPSSYEQYF.

The V gene is TRBV6-5, the J gene TRBJ2-2; D is possibly TRBD2 (6 bases). The CDR3 totals 14 residues. Trimming cost V 4 bases and J 5 bases, with 11 bases left between them. Germline V lookup: CDR1 MNHEY, CDR2 SVGAGI. The chain's CDR3 is CASSLGLETGELFF. The CDR3 region has the DNA TGTGCCAGCAGTTTGGGACTGGAAACCGGGGAGCTGTTTTTT.

The chain uses TRBV5-1 and TRBJ2-1; the D is unclear. The CDR3 loop spans 14 amino acids. Trimming cost V 0 bases and J 4 bases, with 8 bases left between them. Germline V gene data show CDR1 as SGHRS and CDR2 as YFSETQ. CDR3 in DNA: TGCGCCAGCAGCTTGGCGACCAGTTACAATGAGCAGTTCTTC. It yields the protein CASSLATSYNEQFF.

The genes are TRBV18 and TRBJ2-5, with D uncertain. Deletions cut 4 bases from V and 5 bases from J, with 17 bases between. This CDR3 contains 15 residues. Germline loops: CDR1 KGHSH, CDR2 LQKENI. The CDR3: CASSQYQEKQETQYF. The CDR3 nucleotides read TGTGCCAGCTCACAATACCAAGAAAAACAGGAGACCCAGTACTTC.